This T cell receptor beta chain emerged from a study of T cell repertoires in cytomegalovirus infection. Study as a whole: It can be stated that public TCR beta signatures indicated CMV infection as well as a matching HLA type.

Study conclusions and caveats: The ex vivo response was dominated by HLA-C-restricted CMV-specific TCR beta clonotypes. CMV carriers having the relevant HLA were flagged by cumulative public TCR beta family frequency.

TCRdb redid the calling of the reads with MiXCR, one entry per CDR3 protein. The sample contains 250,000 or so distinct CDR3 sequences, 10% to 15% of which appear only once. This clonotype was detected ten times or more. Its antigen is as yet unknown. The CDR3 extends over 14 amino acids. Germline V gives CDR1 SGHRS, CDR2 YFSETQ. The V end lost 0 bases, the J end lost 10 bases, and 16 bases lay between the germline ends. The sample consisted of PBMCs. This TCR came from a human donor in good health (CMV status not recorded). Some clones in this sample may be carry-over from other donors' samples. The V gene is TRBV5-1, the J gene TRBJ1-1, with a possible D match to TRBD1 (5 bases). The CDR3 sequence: CASSLDPGPQGAFF. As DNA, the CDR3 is TGCGCCAGCAGCTTGGATCCGGGGCCTCAAGGAGCTTTCTTT. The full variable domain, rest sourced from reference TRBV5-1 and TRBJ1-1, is KAGVTQTPRYLIKTRGQQVTLSCSPISGHRSVSWYQQTPGQGLQFLFEYFSETQRNKGNFPGRFSGRQFSNSRSEMNVSTLELGDSALYLCASSLDPGPQGAFFGQGTRLTVV.